These 32 T cell receptor beta chains were all obtained from the same sample, sequenced in a study of T cells after yellow fever vaccination. TCRdb processed the 5' RACE reads anew with MiXCR; each CDR3 protein has one entry. The table has some 260,000 distinct CDR3 sequences, around 5.3% seen once. Specimen: CD4+ T cells sorted from PBMCs, collected on the day of the yellow fever booster vaccination. The receptors originated from a man aged 18 to 30 who received the YFV17D yellow fever vaccine.

The rearrangement joins TRBV9 to TRBJ2-5; the D gene is possibly TRBD1 (5 bases). This CDR3 is built from 14 residues. Germline V gene sequence: CDR1 SGDLS, CDR2 YYNGEE. The V end was cut by 4 bases, the J end by 7 bases, with 17 bases between. CDR3 bases: TGTGCCAGCAGCCCAAAACTCCGGCAGGGGACCCAGTACTTC. Its protein product is CASSPKLRQGTQYF.

This chain joins TRBV18 and TRBJ2-5, with D possibly TRBD1 on 5 matching bases. Trimming shortened V by 6 bases and J by 1 base, and 15 bases separated the two germline ends. Germline loops: CDR1 KGHSH, CDR2 LQKENI. The CDR3 consists of 15 residues. CDR3 bases: TGTGCCAGCTCCCAGGGTGGGGCAGTCCAAGAGACCCAGTACTTC. The encoded protein is CASSQGGAVQETQYF.

V usage is TRBV6-5 and J usage is TRBJ2-7, with TRBD1 as a possible D gene (6 bases). Germline-derived CDR1 and CDR2 are MNHEY and SVGAGI. This CDR3 has 13 amino acids. The V end was cut by 10 bases, the J end by 3 bases, with 16 bases between. The CDR3 spells CATRGFTGYEQYF. The CDR3, as DNA: TGTGCCACCAGGGGCTTCACGGGCTACGAGCAGTACTTC.

This clonotype was counted between two and nine times. This rearrangement joins TRBV11-2 to TRBJ2-7; a possible D gene is TRBD2 (5 bases). CDR3 size: 14 residues. The germline V gene has CDR1 SGHAT and CDR2 FQNNGV. V was pared by 1 base and J by 5 bases, with 12 bases between. The DNA of the CDR3 is TGTGCCAGCAGCTTAGTCCGGGGTGGCCACGAGCAGTACTTC. This codes for CASSLVRGGHEQYF.

The V gene is TRBV2, the J gene TRBJ2-2; TRBD2 might be the D (7 bases). Trimming cost V 5 bases and J 4 bases, with 11 bases left between them. Looked up from germline, CDR1 is SNHLY and CDR2 is FYNNEI. The CDR3 contains 14 residues. In DNA, the CDR3 is TGTGCCAGCAGTAAAAGGGGGGGCACCGGGGAGCTGTTTTTT. It yields the protein CASSKRGGTGELFF. Based on the CDR3 plus reference TRBV2 and TRBJ2-2, the full variable domain is EPEVTQTPSHQVTQMGQEVILRCVPISNHLYFYWYRQILGQKVEFLVSFYNNEISEKSEIFDDQFSVERPDGSNFTLKIRSTKLEDSAMYFCASSKRGGTGELFFGEGSRLTVL.

J is TRBJ2-7 and V is TRBV7-2, with 9 bases aligning to TRBD1. Germline V gene data show CDR1 as SGHTA and CDR2 as FQGNSA. The CDR3 has 14 amino acids. The J segment lost 13 bases and the V segment lost 5 bases, leaving 15 bases of the junction unmatched. CDR3 coding DNA: TGTGCCAGCAGCCTCCCGGACAGGGGAAGTTTGGCCTACTTC. Translating it yields CASSLPDRGSLAYF.

This clonotype was recorded a few times. DNA for the CDR3: TGTGCCAGCAGAAAACCCGCGCGGGGAAACTATGGCTACACCTTC. This gives the protein CASRKPARGNYGYTF. V is TRBV6-2 or TRBV6-3 and J is TRBJ1-2; D not certain. Germline V lookup: CDR1 MNHEY, CDR2 SVGEGT. V was trimmed by 6 bases and J by 2 bases, leaving 16 bases between them. This CDR3 has 15 residues.

In this sample, this clonotype turned up many times. The chain employs TRBV20-1 and TRBJ1-6; D is ambiguous. CDR1 DFQATT and CDR2 SNEGSKA come from the germline V gene (reference sequence). This CDR3 is 13 amino acids long. Trimming removed 6 bases from V and 7 bases from J, with 13 bases in between. CDR3 nucleotide sequence: TGCAGTGCGAGTAGATTGGGGAATTCACCCCTCCACTTT. Its protein is CSASRLGNSPLHF.

V is TRBV7-9 and J is TRBJ2-2, with D tentatively TRBD2 (6 bases). The germline V gene encodes CDR1 SEHNR and CDR2 FQNEAQ (reference sequence). Trimming removed 8 bases from V and 2 bases from J, with 18 bases in between. This CDR3 region has 16 residues. The CDR3 spells CASVPGEDYNTGELFF. The CDR3 DNA reads TGTGCCAGCGTCCCCGGGGAGGACTACAACACCGGGGAGCTGTTTTTT.

In this sample, this clonotype turned up many times. This rearrangement joins TRBV7-2 to TRBJ2-1; possibly TRBD2 for D (5 bases). CDR1 is SGHTA and CDR2 is FQGNSA in the germline V gene. Trimming took 4 bases from V and 9 from J, leaving 10 bases between them. The CDR3 consists of 12 residues. The CDR3 spells CASSSDRGEQFF. In nucleotides, the CDR3 is TGTGCCAGCAGCTCCGACCGGGGTGAGCAGTTCTTC.

This chain connects TRBV4-3 to TRBJ1-2, with D possibly being TRBD1 (6 bases). This CDR3 is built from 17 residues. Germline CDR1 reads LGHNA; CDR2 reads YSLEER. The germline V and J ends were trimmed by 1 base and 3 bases, with 18 bases remaining between them. CDR3 loop: CASSQAINRAVDYGYTF. In DNA, the CDR3 is TGCGCCAGCAGCCAAGCTATCAACAGGGCCGTTGACTATGGCTACACCTTC.

Only a few counts were recorded for this clonotype. This chain joins TRBV18 and TRBJ2-2; possible D gene TRBD1, 5 bases. Germline values: CDR1 KGHSH, CDR2 LQKENI. The length of the CDR3 is 14 residues. Trimming took 5 bases from V and 2 from J, leaving 9 bases between them. The CDR3 DNA is TGTGCCAGCTCAGCAGACAGAAACACCGGGGAGCTGTTTTTT. Amino acid sequence: CASSADRNTGELFF.

This clonotype was counted a few times. The V and J genes are TRBV29-1 and TRBJ1-1, with D possibly matching TRBD1 (5 bases). There are 13 residues in the CDR3. Germline V lookup: CDR1 SQVTM, CDR2 ANQGSEA. Trimming shortened V by 6 bases and J by 4 bases, and 15 bases separated the two germline ends. CDR3 sequence reads: CSVSGWRGTEAFF. The CDR3 coding sequence is TGCAGCGTCTCGGGTTGGAGGGGCACTGAAGCTTTCTTT.

V and J are TRBV5-1 and TRBJ2-2, with D possibly being TRBD2 (5 bases). CDR3 length: 15 residues. Trimming stripped 3 bases from V and 5 bases from J, with 14 bases between. The germline V gene encodes CDR1 SGHRS and CDR2 YFSETQ. The CDR3 spells CASSSAPPGTGELFF. In nucleotides, the CDR3 is TGCGCCAGCAGCTCGGCCCCGCCGGGGACCGGGGAGCTGTTTTTT.

V usage is TRBV12-5 and J usage is TRBJ1-3; perhaps TRBD1 as D (5 bases). The V gene's germline CDR1 is LGHNT and CDR2 FRNRAP. V was pared by 0 bases and J by 0 bases, with 6 bases between. This CDR3 spans 15 amino acids. The CDR3 DNA is TGTGCTAGTGGTTTGGTCCAGGGCTCTGGAAACACCATATATTTT. It specifies CASGLVQGSGNTIYF.

The DNA for the CDR3 is TGTGCTAGTGGTTTGGTACTTGGCCAGGGGGGGATGAACACTGAAGCTTTCTTT. Its translation: CASGLVLGQGGMNTEAFF. The gene calls are TRBV12-5 and TRBJ1-1, with 7 bases fitting TRBD1. The CDR3 sequence is 18 residues long. Germline V lookup: CDR1 LGHNT, CDR2 FRNRAP. The ends lost 0 bases at V and 0 bases at J; junction bases unmatched: 10.

This clonotype was detected only a few times. The rearrangement uses TRBV3-1 and TRBJ1-2; no clear D. This CDR3 is built from 14 residues. With 6 bases removed from V and 4 bases from J, the gap between germline ends came to 15 bases. CDR1 is LGHDT and CDR2 is YNNKEL in the germline V gene (reference sequence). CDR3 nucleotide sequence: TGTGCCAGCAGTAGCCCTGGACGCGCCTATGGCTACACCTTC. Encoded protein: CASSSPGRAYGYTF.

A few counts support this clonotype. The V gene is TRBV2, the J gene TRBJ2-7; D remains ambiguous. Germline CDR1 is SNHLY and CDR2 is FYNNEI. This CDR3 spans 13 amino acids. V was cut by 6 bases and J by 0 bases, with 9 bases left in between. The CDR3 coding sequence is TGTGCCAGCAGGGCCTTATACTCCTACGAGCAGTACGTC. As protein: CASRALYSYEQYV.

Ten or more counts support this clonotype. V is TRBV11-2 and J is TRBJ1-2; a possible D gene is TRBD1 (6 bases). CDR1 and CDR2 (germline): SGHAT, FQNNGV. The CDR3 has 13 residues. V lost 4 bases to trimming and J lost 4 bases, with 10 bases between them. The CDR3, as DNA: TGTGCCAGCAGCTCAAGGGGGGGCTATGGCTACACCTTC. Protein: CASSSRGGYGYTF.

This clonotype was detected only a few times. The rearrangement uses TRBV12-3 or TRBV12-4 and TRBJ2-1; D gene uncertain. The CDR3 covers 14 residues. Deletions cut 4 bases from V and 6 bases from J, with 13 bases between. CDR3 region: CASSSRKRGNEQFF. In DNA, the CDR3 is TGTGCCAGCAGTTCCAGGAAGAGAGGCAATGAGCAGTTCTTC.

There are many counts of this clonotype. V gene TRBV24-1 combines with J gene TRBJ2-3; maybe TRBD2 (6 bases). The germline V gene encodes CDR1 KGHDR and CDR2 SFDVKD. The CDR3 sequence is 14 residues long. Trimming cost V 5 bases and J 4 bases, with 12 bases left between them. For the CDR3, the DNA is TGTGCCACCAGTGGCGCGGGGTTGGCAGATACGCAGTATTTT. Residues: CATSGAGLADTQYF.

This clonotype was recorded a few times. V usage is TRBV28 and J usage is TRBJ1-2, with D maybe TRBD1 (5 bases). The CDR3 spans 13 residues. Germline loops: CDR1 MDHEN, CDR2 SYDVKM. V was cut by 7 bases and J by 8 bases, with 17 bases left in between. Here the CDR3 reads CASTISGPYGYTF. In DNA form, the CDR3 reads TGTGCCAGCACCATATCGGGACCATACGGCTACACCTTC.

This clonotype has ten or more counts. The chain couples TRBV5-1 to TRBJ2-2, with 9 bases that match TRBD2. Germline V CDR1 and CDR2: SGHRS, YFSETQ. The trim removed 0 bases at V and 1 base at J, leaving 4 bases unmatched. This CDR3 is built from 17 residues. The CDR3 bases are TGCGCCAGCAGCTTGGGAGCACTAGCGGGGAACACCGGGGAGCTGTTTTTT. Protein: CASSLGALAGNTGELFF.

V usage is TRBV10-3 and J usage is TRBJ2-6, with 7 bases matching TRBD1. V shed 5 bases and J 2 bases; nucleotides not matched to a gene: 6. The CDR3 covers 16 residues. The germline V gene encodes CDR1 ENHRY and CDR2 SYGVKD. DNA of the CDR3: TGTGCCATCAGTACGCCGACAGGGACTGGGGCCAACGTCCTGACTTTC. Translated, it gives CAISTPTGTGANVLTF.

This clonotype was counted many times. This chain uses TRBV5-1 with TRBJ2-2; 11 nucleotides line up with TRBD2. The CDR3 sequence is 17 residues long. Germline V gene sequence: CDR1 SGHRS, CDR2 YFSETQ. J gave up 3 bases and V 0 bases, and 4 bases lay outside the gene matches. Here the CDR3 reads CASSLAGLAGHTGELFF. In nucleotides, the CDR3 is TGCGCCAGCAGCTTGGCTGGACTAGCGGGTCACACCGGGGAGCTGTTTTTT.

This clonotype was seen more than once but under ten times. The chain links TRBV6-5 to TRBJ1-5, with D tentatively TRBD1 (5 bases). The V gene's germline CDR1 is MNHEY and CDR2 SVGAGI. V lost 10 bases and J 2 bases, leaving 15 bases between the germline ends. The CDR3 runs 14 residues. This CDR3 is CATTRRGGNQPQHF. The CDR3 coding sequence is TGTGCCACCACGAGACGGGGCGGCAATCAGCCCCAGCATTTT.

The V gene is TRBV7-9, the J gene TRBJ2-3; the D is unclear. V shed 4 bases and J shed 6 bases, with 8 bases lying between them. Germline V gene sequence: CDR1 SEHNR, CDR2 FQNEAQ (reference sequence). There are 12 residues in the CDR3. CDR3 amino acids: CASSSDQDTQYF. DNA of the CDR3: TGTGCCAGCAGCTCGGATCAGGATACGCAGTATTTT.

This clonotype came up a few times. The chain joins TRBV7-2 to TRBJ1-1; 7 bases align to TRBD1. Unmatched junction bases numbered 3, after V lost 0 bases and J lost 2 bases. Germline values: CDR1 SGHTA, CDR2 FQGNSA. The CDR3 spans 15 residues. For the CDR3, the DNA is TGTGCCAGCAGCTTAGCAGGGACAGCTAACACTGAAGCTTTCTTT. Its protein is CASSLAGTANTEAFF.

This chain links TRBV6-2 or TRBV6-3 with TRBJ2-5; no clear D. Per germline, CDR1 MNHEY and CDR2 SVGEGT. V lost 4 bases to trimming and J lost 4 bases, with 13 bases between them. This CDR3 spans 14 amino acids. The CDR3 DNA follows: TGTGCCAGCAGTTCTAGGCGTTTTATAGAGACCCAGTACTTC. Amino acid sequence: CASSSRRFIETQYF.

In this sample, this clonotype turned up many times. This chain uses TRBV29-1 with TRBJ1-2; possibly TRBD1 for D (6 bases). Deletions cut 4 bases from V and 5 bases from J, with 17 bases between. The length of the CDR3 is 14 residues. Germline CDR1 is SQVTM and CDR2 is ANQGSEA. The CDR3 loop reads CSVALPGHLYGYTF. The CDR3 coding sequence is TGCAGCGTTGCCCTCCCGGGACATCTTTATGGCTACACCTTC.

This clonotype was counted many times. This sequence joins TRBV20-1 and TRBJ2-3; TRBD1 matches 7 bases. Looked up from germline, CDR1 is DFQATT and CDR2 is SNEGSKA (reference sequence). V lost 2 bases to trimming and J lost 1 base; unmatched junction nucleotides: 6. The CDR3 is made up of 15 amino acids. The CDR3 bases are TGCAGTGCTAGACCCAATAGGGGGCGCACAGATACGCAGTATTTT. Encoded protein: CSARPNRGRTDTQYF.

The genes are TRBV4-3 and TRBJ2-3; possible D gene TRBD1, 5 bases. The CDR3 is 15 amino acids. Trimming took off 0 bases at V and 4 bases at J, with 11 bases between the two ends. Germline V gives CDR1 LGHNA, CDR2 YSLEER. The CDR3 bases are TGCGCCAGCAGCCAAGAAGGGGTTCTCCCAGATACGCAGTATTTT. The encoded protein is CASSQEGVLPDTQYF.